The rows below give T cell receptor beta chains drawn from one sample of a study of naive and memory T cell subsets. MiXCR, run by TCRdb on the UMI-ligation and nested PCR reads, gives a single entry per CDR3 protein. Of 130,000 or so distinct CDR3 sequences in the sample, 36% were seen once. What was sequenced was central memory CD4+ T cells from blood. These receptors were collected from a human donor in good health. CDR3s include the opening cysteine and the closing phenylalanine or tryptophan. Each record gives: clone size, J gene, D gene, V gene, CDR3 protein, CDR3 DNA. D genes are given only for firm matches. Not every row has a clone size; where given, it reads once, few, many or a size class.

clone_size: few; j_call: TRBJ1-5; d_call: -; v_call: TRBV28; cdr3_aa: CASSFPIDRMNQPQHF; cdr3_nt: TGTGCCAGCAGTTTCCCCATCGACAGGATGAATCAGCCCCAGCATTTT
clone_size: many; j_call: TRBJ2-7; d_call: -; v_call: TRBV4-2; cdr3_aa: CASSQDHWGGYEQYF; cdr3_nt: TGTGCCAGCAGCCAAGACCATTGGGGCGGTTACGAGCAGTACTTC
clone_size: -; j_call: TRBJ2-7; d_call: -; v_call: TRBV6-2/TRBV6-3; cdr3_aa: CASKFGGYEQYF; cdr3_nt: TGTGCCAGCAAGTTCGGGGGCTACGAGCAGTACTTC
clone_size: -; j_call: TRBJ2-2; d_call: TRBD1; v_call: TRBV28; cdr3_aa: CASSLRPGTGGASGELFF; cdr3_nt: TGTGCCAGCAGTTTAAGACCCGGGACAGGGGGCGCTTCCGGGGAGCTGTTTTTT
clone_size: -; j_call: TRBJ2-4; d_call: TRBD2; v_call: TRBV4-1; cdr3_aa: CASSQVGGGVEKNIQYF; cdr3_nt: TGCGCCAGCAGCCAAGTGGGCGGGGGGGTCGAGAAAAACATTCAGTACTTC
clone_size: -; j_call: TRBJ2-1; d_call: -; v_call: TRBV27; cdr3_aa: CASSLSWTLIGDEQFF; cdr3_nt: TGTGCCAGCAGTTTATCGTGGACTCTAATCGGCGATGAGCAGTTCTTC
clone_size: -; j_call: TRBJ1-5; d_call: -; v_call: TRBV18; cdr3_aa: CASSPLGSGHPSNQPQHF; cdr3_nt: TGTGCCAGCTCACCGCTGGGTTCGGGACACCCTTCCAATCAGCCCCAGCATTTT
clone_size: -; j_call: TRBJ1-2; d_call: -; v_call: TRBV27; cdr3_aa: CASRGTLGGSYGYTF; cdr3_nt: TGTGCCAGCAGAGGGACCCTGGGGGGCAGCTATGGCTACACCTTC
clone_size: -; j_call: TRBJ1-3; d_call: -; v_call: TRBV11-2; cdr3_aa: CASSFRSNSGNTIYF; cdr3_nt: TGTGCCAGCAGCTTTAGGTCGAACTCTGGAAACACCATATATTTT
clone_size: -; j_call: TRBJ2-7; d_call: TRBD1; v_call: TRBV12-5; cdr3_aa: CASGPGRDRGAYEQYF; cdr3_nt: TGTGCTAGTGGTCCGGGCCGGGACAGGGGAGCCTACGAGCAGTACTTC
clone_size: -; j_call: TRBJ2-2; d_call: TRBD1; v_call: TRBV27; cdr3_aa: CASSWDRGTGELFF; cdr3_nt: TGTGCCAGCAGTTGGGACAGGGGGACCGGGGAGCTGTTTTTT
clone_size: -; j_call: TRBJ1-3; d_call: -; v_call: TRBV28; cdr3_aa: CASRPQGYSGNTIYF; cdr3_nt: TGTGCCAGCAGACCCCAGGGCTACTCTGGAAACACCATATATTTT
clone_size: -; j_call: TRBJ2-5; d_call: -; v_call: TRBV7-6; cdr3_aa: CASSLAGAWETQYF; cdr3_nt: TGTGCCAGCAGCTTAGCGGGAGCGTGGGAGACCCAGTACTTC
clone_size: -; j_call: TRBJ2-1; d_call: TRBD2; v_call: TRBV28; cdr3_aa: CASSTWTSGRPNEQFF; cdr3_nt: TGTGCCAGCAGTACCTGGACTAGCGGGAGACCCAATGAGCAGTTCTTC
clone_size: many; j_call: TRBJ2-7; d_call: TRBD1; v_call: TRBV5-5; cdr3_aa: CASSQAGTGFYEQYF; cdr3_nt: TGTGCCAGCAGCCAGGCCGGGACAGGGTTCTACGAGCAGTACTTC
clone_size: -; j_call: TRBJ2-3; d_call: TRBD1; v_call: TRBV27; cdr3_aa: CASSRGDRQTPSSTDTQYF; cdr3_nt: TGTGCCAGCAGTAGAGGGGACAGGCAAACACCCTCAAGCACAGATACGCAGTATTTT
clone_size: many; j_call: TRBJ1-1; d_call: -; v_call: TRBV20-1; cdr3_aa: CSARDFPNTEAFF; cdr3_nt: TGCAGTGCTAGAGATTTTCCGAACACTGAAGCTTTCTTT
clone_size: -; j_call: TRBJ1-2; d_call: TRBD1; v_call: TRBV28; cdr3_aa: CASSSLRGRVTNYGYTF; cdr3_nt: TGTGCCAGCAGTTCCCTAAGGGGGCGTGTAACTAACTATGGCTACACCTTC
clone_size: -; j_call: TRBJ2-7; d_call: TRBD1; v_call: TRBV28; cdr3_aa: CASRDSSSYEQYF; cdr3_nt: TGTGCCAGCCGGGACAGTAGCTCCTACGAGCAGTACTTC
clone_size: few; j_call: TRBJ2-7; d_call: TRBD1; v_call: TRBV18; cdr3_aa: CASSPGQGETYEQYF; cdr3_nt: TGTGCCAGCTCACCAGGACAGGGGGAAACCTACGAGCAGTACTTC
clone_size: many; j_call: TRBJ2-3; d_call: -; v_call: TRBV10-3; cdr3_aa: CAISESKGADTQYF; cdr3_nt: TGTGCCATCAGTGAGTCGAAGGGAGCAGATACGCAGTATTTT
clone_size: -; j_call: TRBJ2-2; d_call: TRBD1; v_call: TRBV3-1; cdr3_aa: CASSQGQGTGELFF; cdr3_nt: TGTGCCAGCAGCCAGGGACAGGGCACCGGGGAGCTGTTTTTT
clone_size: once; j_call: TRBJ2-3; d_call: TRBD2; v_call: TRBV6-2/TRBV6-3; cdr3_aa: CASGRLAGARGDTQYF; cdr3_nt: TGTGCCAGCGGTCGACTAGCGGGAGCCCGCGGAGATACGCAGTATTTT
clone_size: few; j_call: TRBJ2-5; d_call: TRBD2; v_call: TRBV20-1; cdr3_aa: CSARRIAGIGETQYF; cdr3_nt: TGCAGTGCTAGGCGCATAGCGGGAATAGGAGAGACCCAGTACTTC
clone_size: many; j_call: TRBJ2-3; d_call: TRBD2; v_call: TRBV27; cdr3_aa: CASSRRLAGGSDTQYF; cdr3_nt: TGTGCCAGCAGCAGAAGACTAGCGGGAGGGTCAGATACGCAGTATTTT
clone_size: -; j_call: TRBJ2-1; d_call: -; v_call: TRBV9; cdr3_aa: CASTLLVRRVDEQFF; cdr3_nt: TGTGCCAGCACCCTCCTCGTCAGACGCGTTGATGAGCAGTTCTTC
clone_size: few; j_call: TRBJ1-5; d_call: -; v_call: TRBV19; cdr3_aa: CASSQRTVVQPQHF; cdr3_nt: TGTGCCAGTAGCCAGCGGACTGTGGTTCAGCCCCAGCATTTT
clone_size: many; j_call: TRBJ2-5; d_call: -; v_call: TRBV7-2; cdr3_aa: CASSLNKETQYF; cdr3_nt: TGTGCCAGCAGCTTAAATAAAGAGACCCAGTACTTC
clone_size: -; j_call: TRBJ2-6; d_call: -; v_call: TRBV15; cdr3_aa: CATSPSGASGANVLTF; cdr3_nt: TGTGCCACCAGCCCGTCAGGAGCCTCTGGGGCCAACGTCCTGACTTTC
clone_size: -; j_call: TRBJ2-1; d_call: TRBD1; v_call: TRBV29-1; cdr3_aa: CSVDFRGQGNNEQFF; cdr3_nt: TGCAGCGTTGATTTTAGGGGGCAGGGTAACAATGAGCAGTTCTTC
clone_size: -; j_call: TRBJ1-6; d_call: -; v_call: TRBV20-1; cdr3_aa: CSAPTPGNSPLHF; cdr3_nt: TGCAGTGCGCCGACACCGGGAAATTCACCCCTCCACTTT
clone_size: few; j_call: TRBJ1-1; d_call: -; v_call: TRBV18; cdr3_aa: CASSPGGNTEAFF; cdr3_nt: TGTGCCAGCTCACCTGGGGGAAACACTGAAGCTTTCTTT
clone_size: -; j_call: TRBJ1-5; d_call: -; v_call: TRBV10-2; cdr3_aa: CASSEQGRNQPQHF; cdr3_nt: TGCGCCAGCAGTGAACAGGGACGCAATCAGCCCCAGCATTTT
clone_size: -; j_call: TRBJ1-5; d_call: -; v_call: TRBV7-8; cdr3_aa: CASSSYRVPQNQPQHF; cdr3_nt: TGTGCCAGCAGCTCCTACAGGGTCCCTCAGAATCAGCCCCAGCATTTT
clone_size: few; j_call: TRBJ2-3; d_call: -; v_call: TRBV6-5; cdr3_aa: CASSPIPGASTDTQYF; cdr3_nt: TGTGCCAGCAGCCCCATTCCCGGTGCTAGCACAGATACGCAGTATTTT
clone_size: -; j_call: TRBJ2-3; d_call: TRBD2; v_call: TRBV7-9; cdr3_aa: CASSLAGLAGRDTQYF; cdr3_nt: TGTGCCAGCAGCTTAGCGGGACTAGCAGGAAGAGATACGCAGTATTTT
clone_size: -; j_call: TRBJ2-3; d_call: TRBD2; v_call: TRBV24-1; cdr3_aa: CATAAGGRDGDTQYF; cdr3_nt: TGTGCCACCGCGGCGGGGGGGCGGGACGGTGATACGCAGTATTTT
clone_size: -; j_call: TRBJ2-7; d_call: TRBD1; v_call: TRBV2; cdr3_aa: CASIWGGTGDWKQYF; cdr3_nt: TGTGCCAGCATCTGGGGGGGGACAGGGGATTGGAAGCAGTACTTC
clone_size: -; j_call: TRBJ2-7; d_call: TRBD2; v_call: TRBV20-1; cdr3_aa: CSAKLAGGLRQVEQYF; cdr3_nt: TGCAGTGCTAAACTAGCGGGAGGGCTTCGGCAGGTCGAGCAGTACTTC
clone_size: -; j_call: TRBJ2-1; d_call: TRBD2; v_call: TRBV7-2; cdr3_aa: CASSLGWTSGNNEQFF; cdr3_nt: TGTGCCAGCAGCTTAGGGTGGACTAGCGGGAACAATGAGCAGTTCTTC
clone_size: -; j_call: TRBJ2-1; d_call: -; v_call: TRBV11-1; cdr3_aa: CASSLVGQVYNEQFF; cdr3_nt: TGTGCCAGCAGCTTAGTAGGTCAGGTGTACAATGAGCAGTTCTTC
clone_size: few; j_call: TRBJ2-7; d_call: TRBD1; v_call: TRBV6-5; cdr3_aa: CASSYSGRQGSGQQYF; cdr3_nt: TGTGCCAGCAGTTACTCAGGGCGACAGGGATCCGGGCAGCAGTACTTC
clone_size: few; j_call: TRBJ1-5; d_call: TRBD1; v_call: TRBV7-8; cdr3_aa: CASSFSGQRLNQPQHF; cdr3_nt: TGTGCCAGCAGCTTTTCGGGACAGCGACTTAATCAGCCCCAGCATTTT
clone_size: -; j_call: TRBJ1-3; d_call: -; v_call: TRBV3-1; cdr3_aa: CASSQDSSLRGNTIYF; cdr3_nt: TGTGCCAGCAGCCAAGATTCGAGCCTAAGAGGAAACACCATATATTTT
clone_size: -; j_call: TRBJ2-5; d_call: -; v_call: TRBV6-2/TRBV6-3; cdr3_aa: CASSRQVETQYF; cdr3_nt: TGTGCCAGCAGCCGACAGGTGGAGACCCAGTACTTC
clone_size: few; j_call: TRBJ1-3; d_call: -; v_call: TRBV13; cdr3_aa: CASRTPGNTIYF; cdr3_nt: TGTGCCAGCAGAACACCTGGAAACACCATATATTTT
clone_size: few; j_call: TRBJ2-7; d_call: TRBD2; v_call: TRBV4-1; cdr3_aa: CASSQDPAGGSYEQYF; cdr3_nt: TGCGCCAGCAGCCAAGATCCAGCGGGAGGGTCCTACGAGCAGTACTTC
clone_size: -; j_call: TRBJ2-7; d_call: -; v_call: TRBV12-3/TRBV12-4; cdr3_aa: CASSGGANEQYF; cdr3_nt: TGTGCCAGCAGTGGGGGGGCCAACGAGCAGTACTTC
clone_size: -; j_call: TRBJ1-1; d_call: -; v_call: TRBV6-2/TRBV6-3; cdr3_aa: CASIFGGLVTEAFF; cdr3_nt: TGTGCCAGCATTTTCGGGGGCCTCGTCACTGAAGCTTTCTTT
clone_size: many; j_call: TRBJ2-1; d_call: -; v_call: TRBV20-1; cdr3_aa: CSARPYNEQFF; cdr3_nt: TGCAGTGCTAGACCCTACAATGAGCAGTTCTTC
clone_size: -; j_call: TRBJ2-1; d_call: TRBD2; v_call: TRBV28; cdr3_aa: CASSPHLAGDRNEQFF; cdr3_nt: TGTGCCAGCAGTCCCCACCTAGCGGGAGATAGGAATGAGCAGTTCTTC
clone_size: few; j_call: TRBJ2-7; d_call: -; v_call: TRBV12-3/TRBV12-4; cdr3_aa: CASSPGQSSYEQYF; cdr3_nt: TGTGCCAGCAGTCCCGGACAGAGCTCCTACGAGCAGTACTTC
clone_size: -; j_call: TRBJ2-1; d_call: -; v_call: TRBV5-1; cdr3_aa: CASSLRGKGSGNEQFF; cdr3_nt: TGCGCCAGCAGCTTGCGAGGGAAGGGGAGCGGTAATGAGCAGTTCTTC
clone_size: few; j_call: TRBJ2-6; d_call: TRBD1; v_call: TRBV6-1; cdr3_aa: CASRPQGAGANVLTF; cdr3_nt: TGTGCCAGCAGGCCACAGGGGGCTGGGGCCAACGTCCTGACTTTC